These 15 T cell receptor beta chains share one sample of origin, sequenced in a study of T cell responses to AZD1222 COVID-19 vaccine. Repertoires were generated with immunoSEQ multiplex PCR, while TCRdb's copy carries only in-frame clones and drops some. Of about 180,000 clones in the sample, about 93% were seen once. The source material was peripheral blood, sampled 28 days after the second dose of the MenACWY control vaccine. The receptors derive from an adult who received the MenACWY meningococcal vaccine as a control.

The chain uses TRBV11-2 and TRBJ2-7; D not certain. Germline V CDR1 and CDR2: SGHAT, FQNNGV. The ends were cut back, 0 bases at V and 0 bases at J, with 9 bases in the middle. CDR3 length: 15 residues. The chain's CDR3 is CASSLDRTSSYEQYF. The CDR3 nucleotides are TGTGCCAGCAGCTTAGATAGAACATCCTCCTACGAGCAGTACTTC.

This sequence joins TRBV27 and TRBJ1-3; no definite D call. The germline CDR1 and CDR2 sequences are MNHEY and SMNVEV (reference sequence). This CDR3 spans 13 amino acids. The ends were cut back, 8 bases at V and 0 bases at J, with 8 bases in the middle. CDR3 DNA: TGTGCCAGCGGTATCCACTCTGGAAACACCATATATTTT. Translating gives CASGIHSGNTIYF.

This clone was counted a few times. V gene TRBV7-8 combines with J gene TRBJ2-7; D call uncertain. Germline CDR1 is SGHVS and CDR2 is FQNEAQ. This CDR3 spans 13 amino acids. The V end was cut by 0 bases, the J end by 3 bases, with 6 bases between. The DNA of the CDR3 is TGTGCCAGCAGCTTAGCGCGCGTCTACGAGCAGTACTTC. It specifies CASSLARVYEQYF.

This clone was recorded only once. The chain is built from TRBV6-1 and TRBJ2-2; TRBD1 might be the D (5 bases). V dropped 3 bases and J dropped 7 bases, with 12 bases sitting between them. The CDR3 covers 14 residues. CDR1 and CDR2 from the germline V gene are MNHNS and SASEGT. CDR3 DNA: TGTGCCAGCAGTGAGACGAAAGGGGTCGGGGAGCTGTTTTTT. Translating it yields CASSETKGVGELFF.

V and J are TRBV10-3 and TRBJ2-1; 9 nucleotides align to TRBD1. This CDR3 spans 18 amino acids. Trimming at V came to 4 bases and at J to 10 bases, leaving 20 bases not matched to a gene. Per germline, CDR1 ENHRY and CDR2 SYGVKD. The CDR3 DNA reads TGTGCCATCAGTGGGGATCTCCCGGGACAGGGTGTATCGGGAGAGCAGTTCTTC. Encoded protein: CAISGDLPGQGVSGEQFF.

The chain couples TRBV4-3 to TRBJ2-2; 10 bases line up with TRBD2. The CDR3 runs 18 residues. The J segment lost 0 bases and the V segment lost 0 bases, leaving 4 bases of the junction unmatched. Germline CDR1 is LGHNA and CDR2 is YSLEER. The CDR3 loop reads CASSQDLAGASNTGELFF. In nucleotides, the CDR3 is TGCGCCAGCAGCCAAGACCTAGCGGGGGCTTCGAACACCGGGGAGCTGTTTTTT.

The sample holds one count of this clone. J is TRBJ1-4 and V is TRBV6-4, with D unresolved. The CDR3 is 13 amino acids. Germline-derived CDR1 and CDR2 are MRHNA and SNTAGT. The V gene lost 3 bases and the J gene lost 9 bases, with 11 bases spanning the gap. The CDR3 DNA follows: TGTGCCAGCAGTGAGGCCCCTCGGCAAAAACTGTTTTTT. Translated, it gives CASSEAPRQKLFF.

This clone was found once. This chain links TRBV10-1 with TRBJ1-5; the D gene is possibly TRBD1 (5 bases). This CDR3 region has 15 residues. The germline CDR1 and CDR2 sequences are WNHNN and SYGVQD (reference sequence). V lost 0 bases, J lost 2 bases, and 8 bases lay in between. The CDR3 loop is CASSESRAGNQPQHF. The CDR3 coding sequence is TGCGCCAGCAGTGAGTCCAGGGCGGGCAATCAGCCCCAGCATTTT.

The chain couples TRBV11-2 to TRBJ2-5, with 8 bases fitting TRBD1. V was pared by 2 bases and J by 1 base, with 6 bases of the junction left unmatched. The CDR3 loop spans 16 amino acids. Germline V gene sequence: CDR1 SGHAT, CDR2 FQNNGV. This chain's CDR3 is CASSLRQGRPQETQYF. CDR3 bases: TGTGCCAGCAGCTTACGACAGGGGCGACCCCAAGAGACCCAGTACTTC.

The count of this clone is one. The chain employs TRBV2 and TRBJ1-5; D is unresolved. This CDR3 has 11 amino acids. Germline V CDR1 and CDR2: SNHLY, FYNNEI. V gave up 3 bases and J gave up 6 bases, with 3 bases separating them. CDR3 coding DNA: TGTGCCAGCAGTGACAGTCAGCCCCAGCATTTT. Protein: CASSDSQPQHF. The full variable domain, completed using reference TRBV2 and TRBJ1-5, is EPEVTQTPSHQVTQMGQEVILRCVPISNHLYFYWYRQILGQKVEFLVSFYNNEISEKSEIFDDQFSVERPDGSNFTLKIRSTKLEDSAMYFCASSDSQPQHFGDGTRLSIL.

The CDR3 bases are TGTGCCAGCAGTGACCGGGGCCTCGGGACTGAAGCTTTCTTT. It is translated as CASSDRGLGTEAFF. V gene TRBV2 combines with J gene TRBJ1-1, with D perhaps TRBD1 (5 bases). Per germline, CDR1 SNHLY and CDR2 FYNNEI. Trimming removed 3 bases at V and 5 bases at J, with 13 bases between. This CDR3 has 14 residues.

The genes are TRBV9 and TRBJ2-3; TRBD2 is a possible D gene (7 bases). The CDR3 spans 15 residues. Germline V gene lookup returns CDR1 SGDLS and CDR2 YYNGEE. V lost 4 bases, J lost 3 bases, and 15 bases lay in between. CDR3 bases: TGTGCCAGCAGCCGCAGGGGAGGGAGTACAGATACGCAGTATTTT. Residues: CASSRRGGSTDTQYF. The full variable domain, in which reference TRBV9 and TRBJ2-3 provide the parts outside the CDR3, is DSGVTQTPKHLITATGQRVTLRCSPRSGDLSVYWYQQSLDQGLQFLIQYYNGEERAKGNILERFSAQQFPDLHSELNLSSLELGDSALYFCASSRRGGSTDTQYFGPGTRLTVL.

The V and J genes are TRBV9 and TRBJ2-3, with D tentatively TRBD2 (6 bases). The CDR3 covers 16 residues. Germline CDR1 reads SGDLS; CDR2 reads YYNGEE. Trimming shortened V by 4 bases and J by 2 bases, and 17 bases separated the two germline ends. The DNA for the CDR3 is TGTGCCAGCAGCCCCCAGTCGGGACTTGACACAGATACGCAGTATTTT. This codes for CASSPQSGLDTDTQYF.

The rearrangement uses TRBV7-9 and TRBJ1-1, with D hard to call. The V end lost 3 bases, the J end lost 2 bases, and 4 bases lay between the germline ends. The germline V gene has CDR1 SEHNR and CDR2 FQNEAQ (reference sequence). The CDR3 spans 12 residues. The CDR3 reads CASSFANTEAFF. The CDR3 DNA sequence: TGTGCCAGCAGCTTTGCCAACACTGAAGCTTTCTTT.

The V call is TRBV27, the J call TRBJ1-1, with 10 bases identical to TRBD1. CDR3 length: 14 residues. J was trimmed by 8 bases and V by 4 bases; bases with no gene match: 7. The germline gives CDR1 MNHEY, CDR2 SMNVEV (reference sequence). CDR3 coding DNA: TGTGCCAGCAGTTCCTACCTGACAGGGGGCGAAGCTTTCTTT. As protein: CASSSYLTGGEAFF.